This T cell receptor (beta chain) appears in the sequencing data of a study of regulatory T cells in long-lasting Graves disease. The time point was: persistent/refractory GD, antithyroid drugs over 5 years with positive TRAb. PBMC-derived RNA was used for the TCR library. The CDR3 has 15 amino acids. CDR1 is SEHNR, CDR2 FQNEAQ, per germline (reference sequence). V lost 4 bases to trimming and J lost 8 bases; unmatched junction nucleotides: 7. Construction of TCR beta libraries relied on iRepertoire HTBI primers and on Arm-PCR targeting CDR3 regions. TCRdb re-called the multiplex PCR reads with MiXCR, one entry per CDR3 protein. The sample shows 700,000 or so distinct CDR3 sequences, about 30% of them seen only once.

Sample: peripheral blood mononuclear cells (PBMCs), taken when the disease was refractory, from a patient treated with antithyroid drugs. V gene TRBV7-9 combines with J gene TRBJ1-4; 10 nucleotides align to TRBD1. The TCR was taken from a female donor with Graves disease. Here the CDR3 reads CASSSEDRGWEKLFF. In DNA, the CDR3 is TGTGCCAGCAGCTCAGAGGACAGGGGGTGGGAAAAACTGTTTTTT. Complete variable domain (other parts from reference TRBV7-9 and TRBJ1-4): DTGVSQNPRHKITKRGQNVTFRCDPISEHNRLYWYRQTLGQGPEFLTYFQNEAQLEKSRLLSDRFSAERPKGSFSTLEIQRTEQGDSAMYLCASSSEDRGWEKLFFGSGTQLSVL.